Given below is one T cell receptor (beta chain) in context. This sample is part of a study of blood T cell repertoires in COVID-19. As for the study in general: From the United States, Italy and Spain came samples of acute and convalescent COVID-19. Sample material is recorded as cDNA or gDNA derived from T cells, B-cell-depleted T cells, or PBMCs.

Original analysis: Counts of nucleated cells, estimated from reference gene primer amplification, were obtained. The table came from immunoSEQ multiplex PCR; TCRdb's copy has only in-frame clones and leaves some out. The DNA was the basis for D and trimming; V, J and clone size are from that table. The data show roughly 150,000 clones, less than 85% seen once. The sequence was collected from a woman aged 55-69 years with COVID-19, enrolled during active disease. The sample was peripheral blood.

Here the CDR3 reads CASSLDLSLAADTQYF. CDR3 sequence (DNA): TGTGCCAGCAGCTTAGATTTGAGCCTAGCCGCAGATACGCAGTATTTT. The chain joins TRBV11-2 to TRBJ2-3, with D tentatively TRBD2 (5 bases). This CDR3 is built from 16 residues. Trimming pared 0 bases from V and 4 bases from J, leaving 14 bases between. Germline V gives CDR1 SGHAT, CDR2 FQNNGV.